This T cell receptor (beta chain) emerged from a study of T-cell memory formation after mild COVID-19 (dated by TCRdb to the early 2020s). With regard to the full study: Most TCR sequence clusters were specific to one of the two donors. Two young, previously healthy adult volunteers made up the cohort, one male and one female. T-cell clones expanding and contracting after mild COVID-19 in two donors were tracked by longitudinal TCRalpha and TCRbeta repertoire sequencing. Overall study outcomes, separate from this receptor: From day 15 to 85, contracting clones showed balanced CD4/CD8 phenotypes, whereas a second wave of clones that expanded from day 15 to 37 leaned towards CD4+. SARS-CoV-2 specificity of the second-wave clones peaking on day 37 was not confirmed. Some responding clones were detected in pre-infection memory, which suggested that pre-existing cross-reactive memory T cells had joined the SARS-CoV-2 response. Only two mild cases were covered by the study, and larger cohorts that include severe cases with pre-infection samples were considered necessary. Contracting CD4+ clones were found mainly in CM and EM memory subsets, while CD8+ clones were enriched in EMRA.

Regarding this clonotype: No cognate antigen has been identified for it. Within one base of it there is no much larger clone, and no base qualities were kept.

For sequencing, an Illumina NovaSeq 6000 was employed. Using 5'RACE with constant-segment primers, TCRalpha and TCRbeta cDNA libraries were constructed, with sample barcodes and unique molecular identifiers added in the process. Trizol reagent was used to extract RNA from every sample. The libraries were amplified in two PCR steps, and the second step added a second sample barcode and Illumina TruSeq adapters. Libraries were sequenced on an Illumina NovaSeq with 2 x 150 bp paired-end reads. As for the authors' bioinformatics: Demultiplexing of reads and collapsing into UMI-guided consensus sequences were performed with migec v1.2.7. Using mixcr v2.1.11, UMI consensuses were aligned to TRA and TRB V and J templates and then assembled into clonotypes. A clonotype was counted as expanded or contracted only when both edgeR and NoisET called the clonotype significant, with the noise models trained on biological replicates. For edgeR calls, the thresholds were a false discovery rate-adjusted p below 0.01 and a log2 fold-change of 1. As an exploratory analysis of dynamics, max-normalized trajectories of the 1000 most abundant clonotypes were examined with PCA combined with hierarchical clustering. Each responding clone was given a CD4 or CD8 phenotype based on the CD4+ and CD8+ repertoires, which had been sequenced separately. The public reads were quality trimmed at Q25 with fastp and then assembled into clones with MiXCR by TCRdb, keeping productive beta chains. Each entry merges the rows of one CDR3 protein and shows their most common DNA and genes. The V and J calls shown here were made by TCRdb, not taken from the authors' results. The table for this sample lists roughly 510,000 distinct CDR3 sequences; approximately 15% of them were counted only once. Together, the top ten hold about 8.1% of the sample.

PBMCs were isolated by Ficoll-Paque density gradient centrifugation. There are 14 amino acids in the CDR3, from cysteine to phenylalanine inclusive. The DNA shown is the 42-base CDR3, in frame from base 1. Based on the germline V gene, the CDR1 and CDR2 sequences are KGHSH and LQKENI. Trimming removed 1 base from V and 9 bases from J, leaving 13 bases between the germline ends. The origin of this receptor is an adult woman who had mild COVID-19 (a few samples of this study predate the infection). The sample titles of this study are shuffled in the database, so cell type and time point are left out; the donor was told from shared clones. Specimen: PBMCs or a T cell subset sorted from them (not recorded which). The chain links TRBV18 with TRBJ2-1, with no D gene named confidently. The CDR3 corresponds to CASSPLVLSGEQFF. The sequenced DNA: TGTGCCAGCTCACCACTGGTACTTAGTGGTGAGCAGTTCTTC.